Below, 24 T cell receptor beta chains from the same sample are listed, as sequenced in a study of T cells expressing NK-cell markers. TCRdb reprocessed the 5' RACE reads and stores each CDR3 protein as one record, lacking DNA. The sample holds about 30,000 distinct CDR3 sequences. Sequencing input: blood T cells: a sorted CD56 or NKG2C T cell subset, CD4+ or CD8+ T cells, or bulk PBMC T cells (not recorded which). The receptor source for this set is a woman between 18 and 70 years old in good health.

The chain uses TRBV5-6 and TRBJ2-7; no DNA is available, so the TRBD1 call from TCRdb remains unchecked. The CDR3 consists of 14 residues. CDR1 and CDR2 from the germline V gene are SGHDT and YYEEEE. The CDR3 sequence: CASSPGTYSYEQYF.

The chain employs TRBV5-1 and TRBJ2-2; TCRdb's D call, TRBD2, is unchecked because there is no DNA. The CDR3 is made up of 16 amino acids. Per the germline V gene, CDR1 is SGHRS and CDR2 is YFSETQ. The CDR3 spells CASSLGLAGSTGELFF.

The V call is TRBV2, the J call TRBJ2-3. This CDR3 is 14 amino acids long. Germline CDR1 reads SNHLY; CDR2 reads FYNNEI. The CDR3 loop is CARRDSTNTDTQYF.

The chain joins TRBV28 to TRBJ2-5; TCRdb picks TRBD1, but there is no DNA to check that call. The CDR3 has 14 residues. From germline, CDR1 is MDHEN and CDR2 SYDVKM. The CDR3 region is CASRGTAQGETQYF.

The chain employs TRBV7-9 and TRBJ2-1. The CDR3 runs 13 residues. The germline V gene encodes CDR1 SEHNR and CDR2 FQNEAQ (reference sequence). This CDR3 reads CASSFGGLNEQFF. The full variable domain, with the rest looked up from reference TRBV7-9 and TRBJ2-1, is DTGVSQNPRHKITKRGQNVTFRCDPISEHNRLYWYRQTLGQGPEFLTYFQNEAQLEKSRLLSDRFSAERPKGSFSTLEIQRTEQGDSAMYLCASSFGGLNEQFFGPGTRLTVL.

The chain joins TRBV27 to TRBJ1-5. Per germline, CDR1 MNHEY and CDR2 SMNVEV (reference sequence). This CDR3 has 13 residues. The CDR3 sequence is CASSLSGLQPQHF.

The rearrangement links TRBV7-2 to TRBJ2-5; with no DNA, the TCRdb D assignment of TRBD2 cannot be verified. The CDR3 extends over 15 amino acids. The germline gives CDR1 SGHTA, CDR2 FQGNSA. The CDR3 is CASSTYAGGRETQYF.

The chain has TRBV4-1 and TRBJ2-7; no DNA is available, so the TRBD2 call from TCRdb remains unchecked. The CDR3 sequence is 16 residues long. Germline CDR1 MGHRA, CDR2 YSYEKL. CDR3 sequence reads: CASSQGEDRSSYEQYF.

The V call is TRBV20-1, the J call TRBJ1-5. Per germline, CDR1 DFQATT and CDR2 SNEGSKA (reference sequence). This CDR3 is 12 amino acids long. This CDR3 is CSAEGEGDPQHF.

J is TRBJ1-2 and V is TRBV7-9. Germline V gives CDR1 SEHNR, CDR2 FQNEAQ (reference sequence). CDR3 length: 16 residues. This chain's CDR3 is CASSPRGREEIYGYTF.

This clonotype ranks as medium-sized (0.01 to 0.1%) in terms of frequency. V is TRBV12-3 or TRBV12-4 and J is TRBJ2-7; checking the TCRdb D call of TRBD2 is not possible without DNA. The CDR3 is made up of 16 amino acids. The CDR3: CASSLSPRGGSYEQYF.

The chain links TRBV4-2 to TRBJ2-1; the TCRdb D gene call, TRBD2, has no DNA to confirm it. The CDR3 consists of 15 residues. The germline V gene has CDR1 LGHNA and CDR2 YNFKEQ. The CDR3 spells CASSQDGGLADEQFF.

The gene calls are TRBV15 and TRBJ2-1; the TRBD1 assignment by TCRdb is unverifiable without DNA. The germline V gene encodes CDR1 LNHNV and CDR2 YYDKDF (reference sequence). There are 12 residues in the CDR3. The CDR3 loop reads CATSSRYNEQFF.

The chain recombines TRBV29-1 with TRBJ2-1; the TCRdb D gene call, TRBD1, has no DNA to confirm it. The CDR3 is 13 amino acids. Germline lookup yields CDR1 SQVTM and CDR2 ANQGSEA. Here the CDR3 reads CSALGQGAGEQFF.

This chain connects TRBV15 to TRBJ1-2; TCRdb's D call of TRBD1 is untestable without DNA. The CDR3 contains 15 residues. Germline loops: CDR1 LNHNV, CDR2 YYDKDF (reference sequence). This CDR3 reads CATRPGQGLDYGYTF.

This chain connects TRBV27 to TRBJ2-1; the D call from TCRdb, TRBD1, cannot be confirmed without DNA. The CDR3 runs to 16 residues. Germline V gene lookup returns CDR1 MNHEY and CDR2 SMNVEV (reference sequence). The CDR3 protein is CASSFATGRMHNEQFF.

The chain has TRBV10-3 and TRBJ2-3; TCRdb's D call of TRBD2 is untestable without DNA. Germline V gene data show CDR1 as ENHRY and CDR2 as SYGVKD. This CDR3 is 15 amino acids long. CDR3: CAISDSVSSTDTQYF.

The chain has TRBV29-1 and TRBJ2-1. CDR1 SQVTM and CDR2 ANQGSEA come from the germline V gene. The CDR3 runs 14 residues. CDR3 in amino acids: CSAPGSGPYNEQFF.

This chain uses TRBV7-9 with TRBJ1-3; no DNA is available, so the TRBD1 call from TCRdb remains unchecked. Looked up from germline, CDR1 is SEHNR and CDR2 is FQNEAQ (reference sequence). The CDR3 runs 16 residues. The CDR3: CASSWTGDSSGNTIYF. Together with reference TRBV7-9 and TRBJ1-3, the CDR3 gives the full variable domain: DTGVSQNPRHKITKRGQNVTFRCDPISEHNRLYWYRQTLGQGPEFLTYFQNEAQLEKSRLLSDRFSAERPKGSFSTLEIQRTEQGDSAMYLCASSWTGDSSGNTIYFGEGSWLTVV.

CDR3 residues: CASSSSPGNVNTGELFF. The chain is built from TRBV7-3 and TRBJ2-2; the D gene TCRdb calls, TRBD1, cannot be checked with no DNA. The CDR3 has 17 residues. Germline V gene data show CDR1 as SGHTA and CDR2 as FQGTGA.

The genes are TRBV20-1 and TRBJ1-4. The CDR3 sequence is 16 residues long. Germline CDR1 DFQATT, CDR2 SNEGSKA (reference sequence). CDR3 sequence: CSARESFSATNEKLFF.

V is TRBV28 and J is TRBJ2-7; lacking DNA, the TRBD2 call made by TCRdb goes unchecked. From germline, CDR1 is MDHEN and CDR2 SYDVKM. This CDR3 has 16 residues. Here the CDR3 reads CASRIAGGPPYYEQYF.

This rearrangement joins TRBV6-1 to TRBJ2-7; TCRdb gives TRBD2 as the D gene, but with no DNA this cannot be confirmed. CDR3 length: 11 residues. Germline lookup yields CDR1 MNHNS and CDR2 SASEGT. CDR3 residues: CASSRRGEQYF.

CDR3 region: CASSFGTGYDEQFF. The chain links TRBV6-5 to TRBJ2-1; TCRdb names TRBD1, which stays unverified in the absence of DNA. Germline CDR1 reads MNHEY; CDR2 reads SVGAGI. The CDR3 sequence is 14 residues long.